This T cell receptor (beta chain) was identified in a study of T cell responses to AZD1222 COVID-19 vaccine. The CDR3 is made up of 13 amino acids. V was cut by 2 bases and J by 5 bases, with 11 bases left in between. Germline V gene sequence: CDR1 SGHDT, CDR2 YYEEEE. A note on this clone: What it binds is unknown.

Measured with immunoSEQ multiplex PCR; TCRdb has only the in-frame clones, and not every one. The sample has some 110,000 clones, roughly 87% seen once. Study-level results: Variant regions that are unmutated are reportedly the target of nearly half of spike-specific TCRs. Scientists sampled the repertoires only once the peak T cell response had passed.

This sequence joins TRBV5-6 and TRBJ2-7, with D maybe TRBD1 (6 bases). This specimen was peripheral blood, taken 28 days after the second AZD1222 dose. The receptor was derived from an adult who received the AZD1222 COVID-19 vaccine. The DNA of the CDR3 is TGTGCCAGCAGCTTTGGGGGCGGCCACGAGCAGTACTTC. Its protein product is CASSFGGGHEQYF. The complete variable domain, with remaining parts taken from reference TRBV5-6 and TRBJ2-7, reads DAGVTQSPTHLIKTRGQQVTLRCSPKSGHDTVSWYQQALGQGPQFIFQYYEEEERQRGNFPDRFSGHQFPNYSSELNVNALLLGDSALYLCASSFGGGHEQYFGPGTRLTVT.